The rows below give T cell receptor beta chains drawn from one sample of a study of blood T cells in healthy people across ages. TCRdb used MiXCR to reprocess the 5' RACE reads, holding one entry per CDR3 protein. There are about 800,000 distinct CDR3 sequences in the sample; about half occur only once, and 15% to 20% lies in the top ten. Sequenced sample: blood. These receptors all stem from an older man in good health. Each CDR3 is given with its conserved first and last residue. The D gene is left open where the match is weak. Clone size is shown for a subset of rows, as once, few, many or a class of expanded clone.

TRBV7-8	NA	NA	TRBJ1-5	TGTGCCAGCAGCTTAAGGACAGTAAATAGCAATCAGCCCCAGCATTTT	CASSLRTVNSNQPQHF
TRBV7-2	NA	TRBD2	TRBJ2-1	TGTGCCAGCAGCCAAACTAGCGGGAGTAGCAATGAGCAGTTCTTC	CASSQTSGSSNEQFF
TRBV5-1	NA	NA	TRBJ2-5	TGCGCCAGCAGCTTCTTGACAGGAGGTAGAGAGACCCAGTACTTC	CASSFLTGGRETQYF
TRBV28	NA	TRBD2	TRBJ2-3	TGTGCCAGCAGCCAACCGGGACTAGCGGGTTTGGATCACACAGATACGCAGTATTTT	CASSQPGLAGLDHTDTQYF
TRBV7-3	few	NA	TRBJ1-4	TGTGCCAGCAGCTTAGGTCAAAAACTGTTTTTT	CASSLGQKLFF
TRBV10-3	NA	NA	TRBJ2-7	TGTGCCATCAGCGGGCGGGATGCATACGAGCAGTACTTC	CAISGRDAYEQYF
TRBV20-1	NA	NA	TRBJ2-1	TGCAGTGCTAGCGGGCCTCTAGGGGTCAATGAGCAGTTCTTC	CSASGPLGVNEQFF
TRBV5-1	few	NA	TRBJ2-7	TGCGCCAGCAGCTTGGATAGGGCCAACTCCTACGAGCAGTACTTC	CASSLDRANSYEQYF
TRBV7-2	NA	TRBD1	TRBJ1-2	TGTGCCAGCAGCCATGCAGGGGGCGCAACGGATGGCTACACCTTC	CASSHAGGATDGYTF
TRBV19	once	TRBD1	TRBJ1-5	TGTGCCAGTAGTTTCCCCCGGGACAGAAATCAGCCCCAGCATTTT	CASSFPRDRNQPQHF
TRBV7-2	many	TRBD2	TRBJ2-3	TGTGCCAGCAGCTTAGTTTCGGCTAGCGGGAGTGGGACAGATACGCAGTATTTT	CASSLVSASGSGTDTQYF
TRBV12-3/TRBV12-4	few	TRBD2	TRBJ2-3	TGTGCCAGCAATCCGTCGGCGGGAGGTACAGATACGCAGTATTTT	CASNPSAGGTDTQYF
TRBV5-6	NA	NA	TRBJ1-1	TGTGCCAGCAGATCTCCTGGAGCCACTGAAGCTTTCTTT	CASRSPGATEAFF
TRBV7-9	NA	NA	TRBJ1-4	TGTGCCAGCAGCACCATCGGAATCGGGGATGAAAAACTGTTTTTT	CASSTIGIGDEKLFF
TRBV7-2	NA	TRBD2	TRBJ2-1	TGTGCCAGCAGCTTAGAAAGCCGGCGGGGGGAGGGCGATGAGCAGTTCTTC	CASSLESRRGEGDEQFF
TRBV7-6	NA	NA	TRBJ2-7	TGTGCCAGCAGCGACCACAGGGTTGGACTCTACGAGCAGTACTTC	CASSDHRVGLYEQYF